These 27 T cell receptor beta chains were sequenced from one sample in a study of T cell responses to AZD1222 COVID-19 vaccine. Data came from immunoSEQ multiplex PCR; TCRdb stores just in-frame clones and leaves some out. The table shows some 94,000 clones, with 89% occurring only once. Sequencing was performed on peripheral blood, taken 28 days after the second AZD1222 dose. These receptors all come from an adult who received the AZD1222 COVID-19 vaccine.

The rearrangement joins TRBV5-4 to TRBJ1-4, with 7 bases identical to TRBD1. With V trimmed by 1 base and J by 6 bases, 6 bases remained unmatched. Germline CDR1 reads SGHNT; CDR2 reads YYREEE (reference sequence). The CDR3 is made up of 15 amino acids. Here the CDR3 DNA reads TGTGCCAGCAGCTTGTCAGGGACAGAGGATGAAAAACTGTTTTTT. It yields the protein CASSLSGTEDEKLFF.

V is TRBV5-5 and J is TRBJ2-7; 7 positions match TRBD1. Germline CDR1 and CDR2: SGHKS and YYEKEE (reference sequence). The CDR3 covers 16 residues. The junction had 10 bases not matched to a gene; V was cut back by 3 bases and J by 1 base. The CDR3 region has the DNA TGTGCCAGCAGCTCTCGACAGGGTCAAATTTCCTACGAGCAGTACTTC. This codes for CASSSRQGQISYEQYF. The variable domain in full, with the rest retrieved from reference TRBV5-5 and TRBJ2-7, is DAGVTQSPTHLIKTRGQQVTLRCSPISGHKSVSWYQQVLGQGPQFIFQYYEKEERGRGNFPDRFSARQFPNYSSELNVNALLLGDSALYLCASSSRQGQISYEQYFGPGTRLTVT.

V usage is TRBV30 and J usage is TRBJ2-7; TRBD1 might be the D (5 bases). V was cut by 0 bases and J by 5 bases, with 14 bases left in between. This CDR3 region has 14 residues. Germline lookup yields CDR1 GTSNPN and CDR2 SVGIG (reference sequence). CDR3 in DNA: TGTGCCTGGAGTGTAGGCAGGGTGATGAACGAGCAGTACTTC. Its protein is CAWSVGRVMNEQYF. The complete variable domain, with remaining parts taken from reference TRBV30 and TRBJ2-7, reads SQTIHQWPATLVQPVGSPLSLECTVEGTSNPNLYWYRQAAGRGLQLLFYSVGIGQISSEVPQNLSASRPQDRQFILSSKKLLLSDSGFYLCAWSVGRVMNEQYFGPGTRLTVT.

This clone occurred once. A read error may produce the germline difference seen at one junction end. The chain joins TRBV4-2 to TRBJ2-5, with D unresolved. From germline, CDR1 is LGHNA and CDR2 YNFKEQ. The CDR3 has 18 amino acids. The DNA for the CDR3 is TGTGCCAGCAGCCCGCGAACCAATACAATCAGCAACCAAGAGGCCCAGTACTTC. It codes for CASSPRTNTISNQEAQYF.

The CDR3 is CAWSVSVQDPSGYTF. CDR3 sequence (DNA): TGTGCCTGGAGTGTTTCGGTCCAGGATCCCAGTGGCTACACCTTC. The V call is TRBV30, the J call TRBJ1-2; D not certain. Between the trimmed V and J ends, which lost 0 bases and 7 bases, there was a span of 18 bases. Germline CDR1 reads GTSNPN; CDR2 reads SVGIG (reference sequence). CDR3 length: 15 residues.

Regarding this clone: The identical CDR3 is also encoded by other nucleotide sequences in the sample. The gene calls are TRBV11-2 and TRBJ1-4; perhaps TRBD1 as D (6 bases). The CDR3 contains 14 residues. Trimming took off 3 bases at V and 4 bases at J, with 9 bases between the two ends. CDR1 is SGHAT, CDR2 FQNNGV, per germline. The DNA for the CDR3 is TGTGCCAGCAGCTTGGACAGAGTTAATGAAAAACTGTTTTTT. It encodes CASSLDRVNEKLFF.

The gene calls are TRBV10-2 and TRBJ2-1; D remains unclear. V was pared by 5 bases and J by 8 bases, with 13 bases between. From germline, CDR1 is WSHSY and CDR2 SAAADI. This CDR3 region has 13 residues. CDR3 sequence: CASSLGRVDEQFF. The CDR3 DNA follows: TGCGCCAGCAGTTTAGGACGGGTTGATGAGCAGTTCTTC.

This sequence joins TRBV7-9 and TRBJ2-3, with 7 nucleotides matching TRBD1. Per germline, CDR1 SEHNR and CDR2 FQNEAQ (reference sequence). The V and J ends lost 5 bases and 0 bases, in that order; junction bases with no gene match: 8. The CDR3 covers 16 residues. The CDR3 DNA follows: TGTGCCAGCAGCCCACGGACAGGTACTAGCACAGATACGCAGTATTTT. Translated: CASSPRTGTSTDTQYF.

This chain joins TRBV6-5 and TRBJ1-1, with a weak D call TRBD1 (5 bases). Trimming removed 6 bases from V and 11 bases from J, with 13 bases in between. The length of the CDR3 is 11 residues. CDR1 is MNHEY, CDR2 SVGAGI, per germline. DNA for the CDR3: TGTGCCAGCAGAACGGGGGTAATGGCTTTCTTT. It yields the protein CASRTGVMAFF.

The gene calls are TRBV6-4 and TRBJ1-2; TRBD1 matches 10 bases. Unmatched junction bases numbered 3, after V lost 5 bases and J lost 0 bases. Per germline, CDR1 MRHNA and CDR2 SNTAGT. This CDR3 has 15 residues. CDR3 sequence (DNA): TGTGCCAGCAGTCCAGGACAGGGGGCTAACTATGGCTACACCTTC. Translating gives CASSPGQGANYGYTF.

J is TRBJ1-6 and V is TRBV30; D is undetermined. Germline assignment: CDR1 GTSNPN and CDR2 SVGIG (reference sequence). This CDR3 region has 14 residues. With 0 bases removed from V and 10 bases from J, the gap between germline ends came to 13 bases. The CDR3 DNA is TGTGCCTGGAGTGTACTCCTCGGAGGCTCACCCCTCCACTTT. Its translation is CAWSVLLGGSPLHF.

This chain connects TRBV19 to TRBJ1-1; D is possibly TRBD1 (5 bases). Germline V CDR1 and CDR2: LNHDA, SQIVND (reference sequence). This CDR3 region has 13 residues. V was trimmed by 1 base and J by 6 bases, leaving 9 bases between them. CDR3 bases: TGTGCCAGTAGTATAGCTGGGGCGGCTGAAGCTTTCTTT. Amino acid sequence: CASSIAGAAEAFF. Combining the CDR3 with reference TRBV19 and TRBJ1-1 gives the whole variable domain DGGITQSPKYLFRKEGQNVTLSCEQNLNHDAMYWYRQDPGQGLRLIYYSQIVNDFQKGDIAEGYSVSREKKESFPLTVTSAQKNPTAFYLCASSIAGAAEAFFGQGTRLTVV.

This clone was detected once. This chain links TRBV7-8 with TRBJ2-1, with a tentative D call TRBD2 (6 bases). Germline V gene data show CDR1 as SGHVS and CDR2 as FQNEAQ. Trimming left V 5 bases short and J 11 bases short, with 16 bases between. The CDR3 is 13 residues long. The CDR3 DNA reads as TGTGCCAGCAGCCCACAGTTTGGGGGGAAGCAGTTCTTC. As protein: CASSPQFGGKQFF.

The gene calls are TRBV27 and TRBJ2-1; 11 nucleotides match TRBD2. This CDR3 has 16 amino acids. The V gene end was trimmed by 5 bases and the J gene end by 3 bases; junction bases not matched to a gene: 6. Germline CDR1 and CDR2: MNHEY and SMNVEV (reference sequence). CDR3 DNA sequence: TGTGCCAGCAGTAATAGCGGGGGGGAATACTACAATGAGCAGTTCTTC. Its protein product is CASSNSGGEYYNEQFF.

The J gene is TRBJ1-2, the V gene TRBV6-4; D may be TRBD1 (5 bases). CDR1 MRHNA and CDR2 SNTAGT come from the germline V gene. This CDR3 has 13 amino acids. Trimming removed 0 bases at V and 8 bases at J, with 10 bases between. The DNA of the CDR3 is TGTGCCAGCAGTGACTCGACTGGGGACGGCTACACCTTC. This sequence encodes CASSDSTGDGYTF.

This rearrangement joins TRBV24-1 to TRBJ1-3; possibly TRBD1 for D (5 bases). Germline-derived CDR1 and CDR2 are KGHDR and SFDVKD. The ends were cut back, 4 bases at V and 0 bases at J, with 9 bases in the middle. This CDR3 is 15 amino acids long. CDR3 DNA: TGTGCCACCAGTGACAGACAGTTCTCTGGAAACACCATATATTTT. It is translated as CATSDRQFSGNTIYF.

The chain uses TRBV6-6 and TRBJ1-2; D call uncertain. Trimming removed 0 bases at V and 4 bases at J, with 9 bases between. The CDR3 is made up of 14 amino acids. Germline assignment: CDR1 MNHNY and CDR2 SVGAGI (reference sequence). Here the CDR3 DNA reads TGTGCCAGCAGTTACTCTGACGTAGGCTATGGCTACACCTTC. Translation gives CASSYSDVGYGYTF.

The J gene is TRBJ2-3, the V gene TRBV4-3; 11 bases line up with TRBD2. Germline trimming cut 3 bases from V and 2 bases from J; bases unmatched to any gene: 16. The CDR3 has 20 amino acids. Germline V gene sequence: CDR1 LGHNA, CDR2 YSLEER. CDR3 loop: CASSHQLAGELLTNTDTQYF. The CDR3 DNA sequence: TGCGCCAGCAGCCACCAACTAGCGGGGGAGCTCCTAACCAACACAGATACGCAGTATTTT.

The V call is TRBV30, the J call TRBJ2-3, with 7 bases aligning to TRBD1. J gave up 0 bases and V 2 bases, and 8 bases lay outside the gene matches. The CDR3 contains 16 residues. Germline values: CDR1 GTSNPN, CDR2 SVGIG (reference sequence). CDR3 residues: CAWSSNRGTSTDTQYF. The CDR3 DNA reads TGTGCCTGGAGTTCCAACAGGGGAACTAGCACAGATACGCAGTATTTT.

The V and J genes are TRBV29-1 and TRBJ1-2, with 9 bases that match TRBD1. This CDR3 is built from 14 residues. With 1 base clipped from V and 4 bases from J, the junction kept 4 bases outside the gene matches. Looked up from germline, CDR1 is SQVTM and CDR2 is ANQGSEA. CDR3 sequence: CSVEAGQGIYGYTF. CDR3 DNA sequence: TGCAGCGTTGAAGCGGGACAGGGAATCTATGGCTACACCTTC.

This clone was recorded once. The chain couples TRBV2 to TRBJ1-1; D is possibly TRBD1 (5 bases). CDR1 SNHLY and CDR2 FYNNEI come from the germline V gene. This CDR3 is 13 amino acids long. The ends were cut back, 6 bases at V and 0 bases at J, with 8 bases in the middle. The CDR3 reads CASSQGLNTEAFF. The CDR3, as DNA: TGTGCCAGCAGCCAGGGCTTGAACACTGAAGCTTTCTTT.

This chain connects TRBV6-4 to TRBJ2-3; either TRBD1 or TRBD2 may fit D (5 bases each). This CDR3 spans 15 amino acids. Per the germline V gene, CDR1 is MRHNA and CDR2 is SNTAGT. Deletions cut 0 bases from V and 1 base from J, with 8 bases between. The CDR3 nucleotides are TGTGCCAGCAGTGACTCTGTGGGGGGCACAGATACGCAGTATTTT. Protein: CASSDSVGGTDTQYF.

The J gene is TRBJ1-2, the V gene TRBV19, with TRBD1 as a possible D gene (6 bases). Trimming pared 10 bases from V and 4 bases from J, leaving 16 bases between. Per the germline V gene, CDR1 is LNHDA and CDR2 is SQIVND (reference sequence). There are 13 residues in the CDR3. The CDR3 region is CATTNRDPYGYTF. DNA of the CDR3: TGTGCCACCACAAACAGGGATCCCTATGGCTACACCTTC. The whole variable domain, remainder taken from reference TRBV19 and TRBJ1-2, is DGGITQSPKYLFRKEGQNVTLSCEQNLNHDAMYWYRQDPGQGLRLIYYSQIVNDFQKGDIAEGYSVSREKKESFPLTVTSAQKNPTAFYLCATTNRDPYGYTFGSGTRLTVV.

The CDR3 protein is CASSLLNTEAFF. CDR3 nucleotides: TGTGCCAGCAGCTTACTCAACACTGAAGCTTTCTTT. The rearrangement joins TRBV5-8 to TRBJ1-1; no reliable D call. Germline assignment: CDR1 SGHTS and CDR2 YDEGEE. Trimming cost V 2 bases and J 2 bases, with 4 bases left between them. The CDR3 sequence is 12 residues long.

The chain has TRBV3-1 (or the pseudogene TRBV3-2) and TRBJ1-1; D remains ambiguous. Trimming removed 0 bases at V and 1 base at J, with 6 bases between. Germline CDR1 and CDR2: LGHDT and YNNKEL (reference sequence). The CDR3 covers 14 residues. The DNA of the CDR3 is TGTGCCAGCAGCCAAGAACGGAGGAACACTGAAGCTTTCTTT. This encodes CASSQERRNTEAFF.

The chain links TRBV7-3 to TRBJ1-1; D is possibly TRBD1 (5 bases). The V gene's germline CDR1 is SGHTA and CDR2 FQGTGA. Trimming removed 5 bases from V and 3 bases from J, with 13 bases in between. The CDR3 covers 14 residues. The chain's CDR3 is CASSADGADTEAFF. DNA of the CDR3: TGTGCCAGCAGCGCCGATGGGGCCGACACTGAAGCTTTCTTT.

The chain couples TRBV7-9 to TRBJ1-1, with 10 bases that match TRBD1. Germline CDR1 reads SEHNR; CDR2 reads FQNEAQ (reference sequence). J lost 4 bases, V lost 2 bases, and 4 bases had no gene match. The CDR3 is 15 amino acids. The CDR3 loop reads CASSLPDRGGTEAFF. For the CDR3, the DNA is TGTGCCAGCAGCTTACCGGACAGGGGGGGCACTGAAGCTTTCTTT.